Reported below is one T cell receptor beta chain. The source of the sample is a study of blood T cell repertoires in COVID-19. For the study at large: Italy, Spain and the United States were the sources of the convalescent and acute COVID-19 samples. T cells, B-cell-depleted T cells, or PBMCs provided the cDNA or gDNA that served as material.

Original handling: Estimates of nucleated cell counts were drawn from the amplification of reference gene primers. Profiling relied on immunoSEQ multiplex PCR, and the TCRdb table lists in-frame clones only, not all of them. That table is the source of V, J and clone size, and D and trimming were worked out from the DNA. The sample has around 120,000 clones, over 75% seen once; the top ten hold 11%. Trimming took 4 bases from V and 0 from J, leaving 10 bases between them. Per the germline V gene, CDR1 is MNHEY and CDR2 is SVGAGI. The CDR3 spans 16 residues. The specimen was peripheral blood. The source of this sequence is a man older than 75 with acute or convalescent COVID-19. The rearrangement uses TRBV6-5 and TRBJ1-6; D is unresolved. The CDR3 protein is CASSWEGPSYNSPLHF. The CDR3 DNA is TGTGCCAGCAGTTGGGAGGGCCCCTCCTATAATTCACCCCTCCACTTT.